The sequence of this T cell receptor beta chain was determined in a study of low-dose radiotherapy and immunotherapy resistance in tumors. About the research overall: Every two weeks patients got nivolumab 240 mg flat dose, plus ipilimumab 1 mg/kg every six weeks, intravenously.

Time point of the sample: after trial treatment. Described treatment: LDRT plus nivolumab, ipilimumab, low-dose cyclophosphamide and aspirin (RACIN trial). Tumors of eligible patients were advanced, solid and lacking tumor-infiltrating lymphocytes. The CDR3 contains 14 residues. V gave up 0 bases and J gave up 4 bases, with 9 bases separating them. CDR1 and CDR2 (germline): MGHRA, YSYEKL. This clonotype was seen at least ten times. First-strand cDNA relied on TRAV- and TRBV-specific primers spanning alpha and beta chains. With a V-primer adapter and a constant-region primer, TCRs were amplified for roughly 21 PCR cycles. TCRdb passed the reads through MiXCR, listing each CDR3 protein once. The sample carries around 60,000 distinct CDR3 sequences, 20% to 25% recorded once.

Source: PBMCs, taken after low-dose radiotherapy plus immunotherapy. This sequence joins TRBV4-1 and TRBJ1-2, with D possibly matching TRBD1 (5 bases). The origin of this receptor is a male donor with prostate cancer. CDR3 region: CASSQDRTSYGYTF. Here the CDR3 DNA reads TGCGCCAGCAGCCAAGATAGGACAAGCTATGGCTACACCTTC.